The next 18 T cell receptor beta chains were all read from a single sample in a study of T cells in Graves' hyperthyroidism and ophthalmopathy. RNA transcripts provided the source from which TCR beta CDR3 regions were amplified. When the TCR CDR3 underwent first-round RT-PCR, the HTBI primer set was used. TCRdb redid the calling of the multiplex PCR reads with MiXCR, one entry per CDR3 protein. The sample gives 400,000 to 600,000 distinct CDR3 sequences, roughly 16% of which show up once; about 29% is in the top ten. The sample consisted of blood. These receptors all stem from a young woman with Graves' ophthalmopathy.

There are a few counts of this clonotype. The chain carries TRBV27 and TRBJ2-2; maybe TRBD2 (6 bases). The germline V gene encodes CDR1 MNHEY and CDR2 SMNVEV (reference sequence). Trimming shortened V by 7 bases and J by 4 bases, and 13 bases separated the two germline ends. The CDR3 is made up of 14 amino acids. The CDR3 is CASISGGITGELFF. The CDR3 nucleotides are TGTGCCAGCATCAGTGGAGGGATCACCGGGGAGCTGTTTTTT.

This clonotype was observed at least ten times. V gene TRBV11-3 combines with J gene TRBJ2-1, with D possibly matching TRBD1 (5 bases). Trimming cost V 2 bases and J 10 bases, with 9 bases left between them. The CDR3 has 12 residues. Germline V CDR1 and CDR2: SGHNT, YENEEA. The CDR3 is CASSLQGDEQFF. CDR3 bases: TGTGCCAGCAGCTTACAGGGCGACGAGCAGTTCTTC.

The J gene is TRBJ2-1, the V gene TRBV7-3; 13 bases match TRBD2. J gave up 8 bases and V 4 bases, and 14 bases lay outside the gene matches. CDR1 is SGHTA, CDR2 FQGTGA, per germline. The CDR3 is 18 amino acids. DNA of the CDR3: TGTGCCAGCAGCTCACCGATCGGACTAGCGGGAGTAGGCGATGAGCAGTTCTTC. Its translation is CASSSPIGLAGVGDEQFF. Complete variable domain (other parts from reference TRBV7-3 and TRBJ2-1): GAGVSQTPSNKVTEKGKYVELRCDPISGHTALYWYRQSLGQGPEFLIYFQGTGAADDSGLPNDRFFAVRPEGSVSTLKIQRTERGDSAVYLCASSSPIGLAGVGDEQFFGPGTRLTVL.

This clonotype was picked up a small number of times. The CDR3 sequence is CSVLLENTGELFF. In DNA form, the CDR3 reads TGCAGCGTCCTCCTAGAAAACACCGGGGAGCTGTTTTTT. V gene TRBV29-1 combines with J gene TRBJ2-2, with no clear D. Germline-derived CDR1 and CDR2 are SQVTM and ANQGSEA. The CDR3 is 13 amino acids. Trimming took 6 bases from V and 2 from J, leaving 10 bases between them.

Many counts were recorded for this clonotype. V usage is TRBV7-3 and J usage is TRBJ1-1, with D uncertain. The CDR3 consists of 16 residues. Between the trimmed V and J ends, which lost 8 bases and 4 bases, there was a span of 23 bases. The germline CDR1 and CDR2 sequences are SGHTA and FQGTGA. As DNA, the CDR3 is TGTGCCAGCTCGCAGTGGCAGCCCATGGCGGCCACTGAAGCTTTCTTT. This encodes CASSQWQPMAATEAFF.

A few counts support this clonotype. J is TRBJ2-2 and V is TRBV9, with TRBD2 as a possible D gene (6 bases). Trimming stripped 3 bases from V and 3 bases from J, with 9 bases between. CDR3 length: 14 amino acids. Per germline, CDR1 SGDLS and CDR2 YYNGEE. CDR3 amino acids: CASSAGLHTGELFF. The CDR3 nucleotides are TGTGCCAGCAGCGCGGGACTCCACACCGGGGAGCTGTTTTTT.

This chain links TRBV5-1 with TRBJ2-1; a possible D gene is TRBD2 (6 bases). With 3 bases removed from V and 7 bases from J, the gap between germline ends came to 17 bases. In germline, CDR1 is SGHRS, CDR2 YFSETQ. The CDR3 is 15 residues long. DNA of the CDR3: TGCGCCAGCAGCTCGGGGGTACTGTCGGGGAATGAGCAGTTCTTC. Its translation is CASSSGVLSGNEQFF.

This chain links TRBV27 with TRBJ2-3, with 16 bases aligning to TRBD2. J lost 2 bases, V lost 3 bases, and 11 bases had no gene match. Germline CDR1 MNHEY, CDR2 SMNVEV (reference sequence). This CDR3 contains 20 residues. The CDR3 region has the DNA TGTGCCAGCAGTTTGAAGGGACTAGCGGGAGGGTCCACGGACACAGATACGCAGTATTTT. It specifies CASSLKGLAGGSTDTDTQYF.

The V gene is TRBV14, the J gene TRBJ2-5, with unresolved D. The CDR3 has 15 amino acids. The V gene lost 6 bases and the J gene lost 2 bases, with 16 bases spanning the gap. Per the germline V gene, CDR1 is SGHDN and CDR2 is FVKESK. CDR3 DNA: TGTGCCAGCAGACCTACCTCAGGAGTACAAGAGACCCAGTACTTC. Translation: CASRPTSGVQETQYF.

V and J are TRBV4-1 and TRBJ1-6; D gene ambiguous. V lost 0 bases, J lost 14 bases, and 17 bases lay in between. The germline V gene has CDR1 MGHRA and CDR2 YSYEKL. The CDR3 is made up of 15 amino acids. CDR3 in amino acids: CASSQDSMQSGSLHF. The CDR3 DNA sequence: TGCGCCAGCAGCCAAGATAGTATGCAGTCTGGGTCCCTCCACTTT.

This clonotype occurred a few times. DNA for the CDR3: TGTGCCAGCAGTTTAAACCCCCCCCCAGGGCGGACACCCCTCCACTTT. It translates to CASSLNPPPGRTPLHF. The V gene is TRBV28, the J gene TRBJ1-6; possibly TRBD1 for D (5 bases). Germline lookup yields CDR1 MDHEN and CDR2 SYDVKM. CDR3 length equals 16 residues. V lost 2 bases, J lost 11 bases, and 19 bases lay in between.

On this clonotype itself: Germline and junction disagree at one end, which may indicate a read error. CDR3 sequence (DNA): TGTGCCAGCAGTTTAGGCTCCGGTAATTCACCCCCCCACTTT. Translated: CASSLGSGNSPPHF. This chain connects TRBV28 to TRBJ1-6, with no clear D. Germline CDR1 reads MDHEN; CDR2 reads SYDVKM. The CDR3 length is 14 residues.

The CDR3 bases are TGCAGTGCTGACAGTAGCGGGGTCTACAATGAGCAGTTCTTC. Translating it yields CSADSSGVYNEQFF. The J gene is TRBJ2-1, the V gene TRBV20-1; 8 nucleotides align to TRBD2. The germline CDR1 and CDR2 sequences are DFQATT and SNEGSKA (reference sequence). The CDR3 sequence is 14 residues long. V lost 5 bases and J lost 3; bases outside the gene matches: 6.

This clonotype was detected ten times or more. CDR3 sequence (DNA): TGTGCCAGCAGTTTCGTGCAACTTGATTACGAGCAGTACTTC. This translates into CASSFVQLDYEQYF. The chain recombines TRBV28 with TRBJ2-7; no clear D gene. This CDR3 is 14 amino acids long. V was cut by 3 bases and J by 4 bases, with 13 bases left in between. CDR1 MDHEN and CDR2 SYDVKM come from the germline V gene. Full variable domain (outside the CDR3, taken from reference TRBV28 and TRBJ2-7): DVKVTQSSRYLVKRTGEKVFLECVQDMDHENMFWYRQDPGLGLRLIYFSYDVKMKEKGDIPEGYSVSREKKERFSLILESASTNQTSMYLCASSFVQLDYEQYFGPGTRLTVT.

Many counts were recorded for this clonotype. The chain has TRBV20-1 and TRBJ1-5, with D possibly matching TRBD1 (5 bases). Trimming removed 1 base from V and 3 bases from J, with 10 bases in between. The germline gives CDR1 DFQATT, CDR2 SNEGSKA (reference sequence). The CDR3 is 14 amino acids. This chain's CDR3 is CSARAPGSNQPQHF. CDR3 sequence (DNA): TGCAGTGCTAGAGCCCCAGGGTCCAATCAGCCCCAGCATTTT.

The chain uses TRBV6-1 and TRBJ1-1; 7 nucleotides match TRBD1. Trimming at V came to 8 bases and at J to 1 base, leaving 4 bases not matched to a gene. The CDR3 has 13 amino acids. CDR1 and CDR2 (germline): MNHNS, SASEGT. DNA for the CDR3: TGTGCCAGCGGGGACAGTGGGAACACTGAAGCTTTCTTT. It translates to CASGDSGNTEAFF.

In its sample, this clonotype was seen a few times. The CDR3 sequence is CASSLVPAGSQAYEQYF. CDR3 DNA: TGCGCCAGCAGCTTGGTACCAGCGGGATCCCAGGCGTACGAGCAGTACTTC. The chain employs TRBV5-1 and TRBJ2-7, with TRBD2 matching over 7 bases. CDR3 size: 17 residues. The germline V gene encodes CDR1 SGHRS and CDR2 YFSETQ. The J segment lost 4 bases and the V segment lost 0 bases, leaving 13 bases of the junction unmatched.

This clonotype was counted a few times. The genes are TRBV13 and TRBJ2-3; tentatively, D is TRBD2 (6 bases). The CDR3 has 14 residues. V gave up 5 bases and J gave up 5 bases, with 14 bases separating them. Germline V CDR1 and CDR2: PRHDT, FYEKMQ (reference sequence). The CDR3 DNA sequence: TGTGCCAGCAGCGGGGGGACGCGGGAAGATACGCAGTATTTT. This gives the protein CASSGGTREDTQYF.